One and the same sample provided the 6 T cell receptor beta chains below, sequenced in a study of blood T cell repertoires in COVID-19. Libraries were prepared by immunoSEQ multiplex PCR; TCRdb keeps only in-frame clonotypes and omits some of them. The sample lists 150,000 or so clones; around 90% were seen once. The sequencing input was PBMCs or T cells enriched from blood (not recorded which). These receptors all come from a woman aged 35 to 49 who had been exposed to COVID-19.

This chain links TRBV24-1 with TRBJ1-1; TRBD1 matches at 9 bases. The V gene end was trimmed by 4 bases and the J gene end by 4 bases; junction bases not matched to a gene: 0. The germline V gene encodes CDR1 KGHDR and CDR2 SFDVKD. The CDR3 covers 13 residues. In DNA, the CDR3 is TGTGCCACCAGTGAGACAGGGGGCACTGAAGCTTTCTTT. It yields the protein CATSETGGTEAFF.

The J gene is TRBJ2-4, the V gene TRBV2; D not certain. The CDR3 has 13 amino acids. Germline V CDR1 and CDR2: SNHLY, FYNNEI. V lost 8 bases and J lost 0, with 8 bases in between. The CDR3 DNA reads as TGTGCCAGCGAGTCGGGAGCCAAAAACATTCAGTACTTC. Translated, it gives CASESGAKNIQYF.

The chain carries TRBV18 and TRBJ2-3; perhaps TRBD1 as D (6 bases). V shed 2 bases and J shed 2 bases, with 14 bases lying between them. The CDR3 is made up of 16 amino acids. CDR1 is KGHSH, CDR2 LQKENI, per germline. This chain's CDR3 is CASSPGLQGSTDTQYF. In nucleotides, the CDR3 is TGTGCCAGCTCACCAGGACTCCAGGGGTCCACAGATACGCAGTATTTT.

The V call is TRBV27, the J call TRBJ1-1; 9 bases map to TRBD1. Germline values: CDR1 MNHEY, CDR2 SMNVEV (reference sequence). The CDR3 length is 18 residues. V was clipped by 7 bases and J by 4 bases; unmatched bases: 19. The CDR3 sequence is CASTLRRQGGYGVTEAFF. CDR3 nucleotide sequence: TGTGCCAGCACCCTAAGGAGACAGGGGGGCTACGGGGTCACTGAAGCTTTCTTT.

This clone was observed once. This CDR3 reads CAIGRGSGANVLTF. In DNA, the CDR3 is TGTGCCATCGGCAGGGGCTCTGGGGCCAACGTCCTGACTTTC. The chain combines TRBV10-3 with TRBJ2-6; a weak D match, TRBD1 (6 bases). Germline CDR1 reads ENHRY; CDR2 reads SYGVKD. Trimming shortened V by 8 bases and J by 0 bases, and 8 bases separated the two germline ends. The CDR3 is 14 amino acids.

This chain uses TRBV2 with TRBJ1-2, with TRBD1 matching 7 bases. From germline, CDR1 is SNHLY and CDR2 FYNNEI. The trim removed 4 bases at V and 2 bases at J, leaving 7 bases unmatched. The CDR3 totals 15 residues. For the CDR3, the DNA is TGTGCCAGCAGTGTAGACAGGGTTGAAAACTATGGCTACACCTTC. Translating gives CASSVDRVENYGYTF.